This T cell receptor beta chain was captured in a study of T cell responses to AZD1222 COVID-19 vaccine. This clone occurred once. Its antigen is currently unknown. Sequencing used immunoSEQ multiplex PCR; TCRdb keeps in-frame clones, though not all of them. In the table there are just under 150,000 clones, over 75% of which are singletons. The J segment lost 0 bases and the V segment lost 3 bases, leaving 2 bases of the junction unmatched. The CDR3 extends over 14 amino acids. In germline, CDR1 is SGDLS, CDR2 YYNGEE. Overall study results and limits: In a largely white British group with more females than males, clonal diversity was possibly underestimated. Spike-specific TCR breadth and depth rose after two AZD1222 doses. Baseline seropositivity characterized only a handful of AZD1222 recipients.

The specimen was peripheral blood, collected 28 days after the second dose of the MenACWY control vaccine. The rearrangement joins TRBV9 to TRBJ1-1, with TRBD1 identical over 7 bases. The clonotype was recovered from an adult who received the MenACWY meningococcal vaccine as a control. In nucleotides, the CDR3 is TGTGCCAGCAGCGCGACAGGGATGAACACTGAAGCTTTCTTT. This sequence encodes CASSATGMNTEAFF.